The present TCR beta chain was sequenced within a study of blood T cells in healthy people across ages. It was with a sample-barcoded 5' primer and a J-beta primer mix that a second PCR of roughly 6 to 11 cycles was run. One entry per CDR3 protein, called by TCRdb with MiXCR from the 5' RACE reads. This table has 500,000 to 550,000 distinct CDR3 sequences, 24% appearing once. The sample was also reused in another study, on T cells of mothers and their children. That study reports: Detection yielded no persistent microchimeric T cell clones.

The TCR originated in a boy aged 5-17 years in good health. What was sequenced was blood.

The DNA of the CDR3 is TGTGCCAGCAGCTTGGGGTACGGAGAGTCCTACAATGAGCAGTTCTTC. This translates into CASSLGYGESYNEQFF. The chain has TRBV5-8 and TRBJ2-1; D is uncertain. The length of the CDR3 is 16 residues. The V gene lost 0 bases and the J gene lost 1 base, with 11 bases spanning the gap. In germline, CDR1 is SGHTS, CDR2 YDEGEE. Filled out from reference TRBV5-8 and TRBJ2-1, the complete variable domain reads EAGVTQSPTHLIKTRGQQATLRCSPISGHTSVYWYQQALGLGLQFLLWYDEGEERNRGNFPPRFSGRQFPNYSSELNVNALELEDSALYLCASSLGYGESYNEQFFGPGTRLTVL.